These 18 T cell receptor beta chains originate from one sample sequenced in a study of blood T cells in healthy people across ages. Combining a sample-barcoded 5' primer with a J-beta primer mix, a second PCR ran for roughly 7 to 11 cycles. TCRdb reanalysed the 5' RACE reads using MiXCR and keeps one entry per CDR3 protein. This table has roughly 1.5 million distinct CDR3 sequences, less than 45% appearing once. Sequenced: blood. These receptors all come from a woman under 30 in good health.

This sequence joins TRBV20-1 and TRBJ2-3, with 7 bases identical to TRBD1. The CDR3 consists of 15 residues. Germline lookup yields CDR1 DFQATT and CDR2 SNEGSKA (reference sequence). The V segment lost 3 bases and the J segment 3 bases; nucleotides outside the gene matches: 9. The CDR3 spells CSARRGPPGTDTQYF. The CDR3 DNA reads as TGCAGTGCTAGGAGGGGGCCCCCGGGGACAGATACGCAGTATTTT.

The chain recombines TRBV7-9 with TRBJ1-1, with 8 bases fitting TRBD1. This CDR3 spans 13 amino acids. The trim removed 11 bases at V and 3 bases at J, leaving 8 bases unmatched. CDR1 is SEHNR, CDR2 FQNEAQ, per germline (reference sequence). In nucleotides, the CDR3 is TGTGCCTCAGGGGGACAGGCCGACACTGAAGCTTTCTTT. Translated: CASGGQADTEAFF.

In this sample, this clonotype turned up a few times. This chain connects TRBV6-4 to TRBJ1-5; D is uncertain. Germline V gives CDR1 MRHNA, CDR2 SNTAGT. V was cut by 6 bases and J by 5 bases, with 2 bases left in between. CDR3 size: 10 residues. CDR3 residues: CASSHQPQHF. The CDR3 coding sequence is TGTGCCAGCAGCCATCAGCCCCAGCATTTT.

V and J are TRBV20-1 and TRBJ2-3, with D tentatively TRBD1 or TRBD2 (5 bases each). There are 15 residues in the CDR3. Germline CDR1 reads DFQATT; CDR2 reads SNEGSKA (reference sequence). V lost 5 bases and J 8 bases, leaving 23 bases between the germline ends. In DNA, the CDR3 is TGCAGTGCTCGCCAGGCTAGTGGGGTTGGGGGTACGCAGTATTTT. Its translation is CSARQASGVGGTQYF.

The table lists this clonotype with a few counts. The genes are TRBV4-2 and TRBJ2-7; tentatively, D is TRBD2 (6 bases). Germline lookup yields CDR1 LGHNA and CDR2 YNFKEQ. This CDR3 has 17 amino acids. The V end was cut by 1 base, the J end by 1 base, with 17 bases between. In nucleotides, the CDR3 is TGTGCCAGCAGCCAAGGAGATCGGAGGGCCTTTTCCTACGAGCAGTACTTC. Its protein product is CASSQGDRRAFSYEQYF.

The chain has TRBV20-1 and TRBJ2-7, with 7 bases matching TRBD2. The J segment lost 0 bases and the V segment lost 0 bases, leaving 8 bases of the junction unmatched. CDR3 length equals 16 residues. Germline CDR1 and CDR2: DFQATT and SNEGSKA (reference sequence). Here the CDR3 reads CSARDRRLADSYEQYF. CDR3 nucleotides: TGCAGTGCTAGAGATAGGCGGCTAGCGGACTCCTACGAGCAGTACTTC.

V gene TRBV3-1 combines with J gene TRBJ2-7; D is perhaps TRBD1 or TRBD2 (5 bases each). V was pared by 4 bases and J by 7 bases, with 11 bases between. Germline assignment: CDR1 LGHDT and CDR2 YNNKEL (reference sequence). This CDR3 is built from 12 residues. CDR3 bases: TGTGCCAGCAGCCGGGGACGGAAAGAGCAGTACTTC. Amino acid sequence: CASSRGRKEQYF.

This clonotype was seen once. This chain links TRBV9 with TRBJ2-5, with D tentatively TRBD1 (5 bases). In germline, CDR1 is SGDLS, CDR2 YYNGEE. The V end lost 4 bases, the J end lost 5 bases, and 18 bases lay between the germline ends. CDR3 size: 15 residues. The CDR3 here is CASSPGWLGSETQYF. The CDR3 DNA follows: TGTGCCAGCAGCCCAGGGTGGCTCGGGTCGGAGACCCAGTACTTC.

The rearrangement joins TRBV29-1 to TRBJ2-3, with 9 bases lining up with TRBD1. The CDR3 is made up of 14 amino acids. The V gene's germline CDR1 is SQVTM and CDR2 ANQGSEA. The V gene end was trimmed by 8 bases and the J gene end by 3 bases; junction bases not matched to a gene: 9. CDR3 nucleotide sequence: TGCAGCACGTCGGGACAGGGTGTGACAGATACGCAGTATTTT. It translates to CSTSGQGVTDTQYF.

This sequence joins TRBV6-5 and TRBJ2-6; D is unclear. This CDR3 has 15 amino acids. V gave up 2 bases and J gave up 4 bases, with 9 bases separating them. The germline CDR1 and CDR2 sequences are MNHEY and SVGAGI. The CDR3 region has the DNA TGTGCCAGCAGTTACGAGTTAAGCGGGGCCAACGTCCTGACTTTC. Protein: CASSYELSGANVLTF.

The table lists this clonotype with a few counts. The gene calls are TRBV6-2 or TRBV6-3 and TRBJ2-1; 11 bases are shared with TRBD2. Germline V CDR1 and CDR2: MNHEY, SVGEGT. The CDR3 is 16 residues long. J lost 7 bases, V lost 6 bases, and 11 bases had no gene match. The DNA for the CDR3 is TGTGCCAGCAGCCTCGGACGGACTAGCGGGCAAAATGAGCAGTTCTTC. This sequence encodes CASSLGRTSGQNEQFF.

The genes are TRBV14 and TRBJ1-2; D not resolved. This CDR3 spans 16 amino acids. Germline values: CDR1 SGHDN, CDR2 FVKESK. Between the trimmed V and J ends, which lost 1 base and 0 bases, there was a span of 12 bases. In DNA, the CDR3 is TGTGCCAGCAGCCAAGGAATGGCCGGTACTAACTATGGCTACACCTTC. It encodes CASSQGMAGTNYGYTF.

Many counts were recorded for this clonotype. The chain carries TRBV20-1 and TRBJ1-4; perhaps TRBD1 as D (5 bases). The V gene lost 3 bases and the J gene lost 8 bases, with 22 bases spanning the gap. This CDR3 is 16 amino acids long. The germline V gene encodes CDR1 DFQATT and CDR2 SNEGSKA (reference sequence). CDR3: CSASGRGTSKQEKLFF. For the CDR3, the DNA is TGCAGTGCTAGTGGCCGGGGGACGAGTAAGCAGGAAAAACTGTTTTTT.

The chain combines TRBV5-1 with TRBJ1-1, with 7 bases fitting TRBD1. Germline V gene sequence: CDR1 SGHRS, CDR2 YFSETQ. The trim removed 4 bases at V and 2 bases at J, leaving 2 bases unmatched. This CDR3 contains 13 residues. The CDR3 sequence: CASSQGDNTEAFF. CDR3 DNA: TGCGCCAGCAGCCAGGGGGATAACACTGAAGCTTTCTTT.

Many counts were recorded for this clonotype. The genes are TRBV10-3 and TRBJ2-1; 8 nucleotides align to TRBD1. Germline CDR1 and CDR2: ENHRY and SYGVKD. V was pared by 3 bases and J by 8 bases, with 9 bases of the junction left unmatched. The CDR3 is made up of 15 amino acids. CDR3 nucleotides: TGTGCCATCAGTGACGGGGCAGGGGGCAAGGATGAGCAGTTCTTC. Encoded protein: CAISDGAGGKDEQFF.

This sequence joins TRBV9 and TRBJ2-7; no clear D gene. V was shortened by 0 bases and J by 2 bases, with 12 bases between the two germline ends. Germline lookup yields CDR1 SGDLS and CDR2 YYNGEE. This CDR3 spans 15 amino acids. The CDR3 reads CASSVGADRTYEQYF. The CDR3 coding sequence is TGTGCCAGCAGCGTAGGTGCAGATAGGACCTACGAGCAGTACTTC.

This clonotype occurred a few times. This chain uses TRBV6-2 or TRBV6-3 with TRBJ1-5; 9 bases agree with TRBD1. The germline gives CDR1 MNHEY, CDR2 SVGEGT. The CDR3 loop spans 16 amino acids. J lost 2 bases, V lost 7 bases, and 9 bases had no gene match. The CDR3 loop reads CASTPGQGSGNQPQHF. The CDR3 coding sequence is TGTGCCAGCACCCCGGGACAGGGCTCGGGCAATCAGCCCCAGCATTTT.

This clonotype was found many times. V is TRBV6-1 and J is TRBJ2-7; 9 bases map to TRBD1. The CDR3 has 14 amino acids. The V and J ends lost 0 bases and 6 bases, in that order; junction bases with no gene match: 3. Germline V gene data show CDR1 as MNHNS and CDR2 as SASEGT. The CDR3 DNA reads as TGTGCCAGCAGTGAAGCCCCGGGACAGGGCGAGCAGTACTTC. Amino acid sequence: CASSEAPGQGEQYF.